Shown below are 14 T cell receptor beta chains from a single sample sequenced in a study of T-cell reconstitution after alpha-beta-depleted transplantation in children. Unique molecular identifiers were incorporated during preparation of the TCRbeta library. TCRdb passed the PCR reads through MiXCR, listing each CDR3 protein once. The sample consists of 800,000 to 1,000,000 distinct CDR3 sequences, about 29% of them appearing once. This material consisted of PBMCs, mostly from graft donor cells, taken 360 days after TCRalphabeta/CD19-depleted stem cell transplant. The receptor set was obtained from a boy under three years old who had a stem cell transplant for SCID, so the T cells may come from the graft donor.

The CDR3 DNA follows: TGCGCCAGCAGCTTGGGACAGAGGGAGACCAATGAGCAGTTCTTC. Protein: CASSLGQRETNEQFF. This chain uses TRBV5-1 with TRBJ2-1; either TRBD1 or TRBD2 may fit D (5 bases each). The CDR3 has 15 residues. V lost 0 bases and J lost 6, with 13 bases in between. Germline-derived CDR1 and CDR2 are SGHRS and YFSETQ.

This clonotype was seen many times. The chain has TRBV15 and TRBJ2-2; 7 bases map to TRBD2. The CDR3 extends over 15 amino acids. The germline V gene encodes CDR1 LNHNV and CDR2 YYDKDF (reference sequence). The V segment lost 1 base and the J segment 7 bases; nucleotides outside the gene matches: 6. Here the CDR3 reads CATSRGLTSSGELFF. The CDR3 nucleotides are TGTGCCACCAGCAGAGGTCTGACTAGCAGCGGGGAGCTGTTTTTT. The entire variable domain, with the rest obtained from reference TRBV15 and TRBJ2-2, is as follows: DAMVIQNPRYQVTQFGKPVTLSCSQTLNHNVMYWYQQKSSQAPKLLFHYYDKDFNNEADTPDNFQSRRPNTSFCFLDIRSPGLGDTAMYLCATSRGLTSSGELFFGEGSRLTVL.

This clonotype was seen a few times. The chain couples TRBV28 to TRBJ2-5; 10 bases map to TRBD2. V was pared by 6 bases and J by 4 bases, with 17 bases of the junction left unmatched. The germline V gene has CDR1 MDHEN and CDR2 SYDVKM. The CDR3 totals 18 residues. The CDR3 spells CASRTSGGAWTLGETQYF. The CDR3 coding sequence is TGTGCCAGCAGGACAAGCGGGGGGGCTTGGACATTAGGAGAGACCCAGTACTTC.

The chain is built from TRBV20-1 and TRBJ2-3; D is possibly TRBD1 (6 bases). The CDR3 extends over 11 amino acids. The germline V gene has CDR1 DFQATT and CDR2 SNEGSKA (reference sequence). In DNA, the CDR3 is TGCAGGACAGGCCTCAAAGATACGCAGTATTTT. This gives the protein CRTGLKDTQYF.

The genes are TRBV10-3 and TRBJ1-5, with D maybe TRBD1 (6 bases). Trimming stripped 2 bases from V and 0 bases from J, with 8 bases between. There are 15 residues in the CDR3. The germline V gene has CDR1 ENHRY and CDR2 SYGVKD. CDR3 residues: CAISETGPSNQPQHF. CDR3 bases: TGTGCCATCAGTGAGACAGGGCCTAGCAATCAGCCCCAGCATTTT.

The chain has TRBV20-1 and TRBJ2-2; the match to TRBD1 covers 11 bases. V shed 5 bases, J shed 0 bases, and the junction held 5 bases outside the gene matches. This CDR3 is built from 16 residues. CDR1 and CDR2 (germline): DFQATT, SNEGSKA (reference sequence). CDR3 in amino acids: CSASAGQGANTGELFF. The CDR3 bases are TGCAGTGCTTCGGCGGGACAGGGGGCGAACACCGGGGAGCTGTTTTTT.

The chain uses TRBV15 and TRBJ1-5; possible D gene TRBD1, 5 bases. V lost 0 bases to trimming and J lost 11 bases, with 23 bases between them. Germline CDR1 and CDR2: LNHNV and YYDKDF (reference sequence). The CDR3 covers 17 residues. This CDR3 is CATSREVGREWHTSQHF. CDR3 coding DNA: TGTGCCACCAGCAGAGAGGTGGGCAGGGAATGGCATACGTCCCAGCATTTT.

This clonotype was recorded many times. The gene calls are TRBV11-1 and TRBJ2-4; 16 bases line up with TRBD2. V trimming: 0 bases; J trimming: 2 bases; junction bases outside the gene matches: 7. The CDR3 has 20 amino acids. Germline lookup yields CDR1 SGHAT and CDR2 FQDESV (reference sequence). The CDR3 is CASSLAPGLAGGLTKNIQYF. In DNA form, the CDR3 reads TGTGCCAGCAGCTTAGCTCCGGGACTAGCGGGGGGGCTGACCAAAAACATTCAGTACTTC.

This chain joins TRBV9 and TRBJ2-2, with D hard to call. The germline CDR1 and CDR2 sequences are SGDLS and YYNGEE. This CDR3 has 14 amino acids. V gave up 6 bases and J gave up 5 bases, with 14 bases separating them. CDR3 DNA: TGTGCCAGCACCCGATATTTAGAGACCGGGGAGCTGTTTTTT. It is translated as CASTRYLETGELFF.

This clonotype was seen a few times. The rearrangement joins TRBV15 to TRBJ1-5, with D perhaps matching TRBD1 (6 bases). Germline CDR1 reads LNHNV; CDR2 reads YYDKDF (reference sequence). V dropped 0 bases and J dropped 6 bases, with 9 bases sitting between them. The CDR3 sequence is 14 residues long. CDR3 nucleotides: TGTGCCACCAGCAGAGAATCCAGGGGTCAGCCCCAGCATTTT. Translation gives CATSRESRGQPQHF.

This clonotype occurred a few times. The V gene is TRBV6-2 or TRBV6-3, the J gene TRBJ2-1; maybe TRBD2 (6 bases). The CDR3 is 16 residues long. The V and J ends lost 8 bases and 4 bases respectively, with 21 bases between them. Germline CDR1 is MNHEY and CDR2 is SVGEGT. The CDR3 loop reads CASEGQGREAYNEQFF. In DNA form, the CDR3 reads TGTGCCAGCGAGGGGCAGGGCAGGGAGGCATACAATGAGCAGTTCTTC.

The V call is TRBV7-9, the J call TRBJ2-1; weak D call: TRBD2 (7 bases). Trimming removed 5 bases from V and 6 bases from J, with 23 bases in between. Germline loops: CDR1 SEHNR, CDR2 FQNEAQ (reference sequence). The CDR3 runs to 17 residues. The CDR3 coding sequence is TGTGCCAGCAGCATATCCGAGGGGGGGTATCGGGGCAATGAGCAGTTCTTC. This encodes CASSISEGGYRGNEQFF.

The chain uses TRBV6-1 and TRBJ2-7; possibly TRBD1 for D (5 bases). CDR3 length equals 17 residues. The germline V gene has CDR1 MNHNS and CDR2 SASEGT. Deletions cut 6 bases from V and 0 bases from J, with 21 bases between. Here the CDR3 reads CASRGSSPQASSYEQYF. The CDR3 nucleotides are TGTGCCAGCAGGGGTTCGTCCCCACAGGCGAGCTCCTACGAGCAGTACTTC.

V is TRBV7-3 and J is TRBJ2-1, with D possibly being TRBD1 (5 bases). The V and J ends lost 0 bases and 0 bases respectively, with 12 bases between them. The CDR3 is 17 amino acids. CDR1 SGHTA and CDR2 FQGTGA come from the germline V gene. The CDR3 spells CASSLTGLFSSYNEQFF. In DNA, the CDR3 is TGTGCCAGCAGCTTAACGGGGCTCTTCAGCTCCTACAATGAGCAGTTCTTC.